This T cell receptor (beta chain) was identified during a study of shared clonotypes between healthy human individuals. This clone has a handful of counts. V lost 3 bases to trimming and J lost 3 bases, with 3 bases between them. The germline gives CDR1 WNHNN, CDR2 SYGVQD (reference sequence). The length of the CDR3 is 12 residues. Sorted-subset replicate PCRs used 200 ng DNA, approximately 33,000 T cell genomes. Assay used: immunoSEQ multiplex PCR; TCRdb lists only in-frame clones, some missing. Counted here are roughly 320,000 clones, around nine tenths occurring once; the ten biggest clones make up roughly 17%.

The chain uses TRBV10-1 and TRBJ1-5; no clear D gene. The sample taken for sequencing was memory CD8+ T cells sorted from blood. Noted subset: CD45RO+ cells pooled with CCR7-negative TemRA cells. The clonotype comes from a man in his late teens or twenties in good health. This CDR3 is CASSEDNQPQHF. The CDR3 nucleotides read TGCGCCAGCAGTGAAGACAATCAGCCCCAGCATTTT.